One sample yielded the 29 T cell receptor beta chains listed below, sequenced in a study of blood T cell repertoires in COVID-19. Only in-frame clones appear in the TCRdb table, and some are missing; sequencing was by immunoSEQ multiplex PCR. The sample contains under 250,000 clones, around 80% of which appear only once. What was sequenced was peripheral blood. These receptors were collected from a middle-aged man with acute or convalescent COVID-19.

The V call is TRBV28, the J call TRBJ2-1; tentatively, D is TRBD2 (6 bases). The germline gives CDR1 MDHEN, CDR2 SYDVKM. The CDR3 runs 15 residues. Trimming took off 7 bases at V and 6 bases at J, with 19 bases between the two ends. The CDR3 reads CASTPSEGTFNEQFF. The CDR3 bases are TGTGCCAGCACACCCTCGGAGGGAACTTTCAATGAGCAGTTCTTC.

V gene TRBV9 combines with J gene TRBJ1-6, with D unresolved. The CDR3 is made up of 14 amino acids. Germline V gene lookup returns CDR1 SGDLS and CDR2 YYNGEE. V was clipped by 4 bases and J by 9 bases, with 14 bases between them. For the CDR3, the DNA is TGTGCCAGCAGCCCGACCAGCGAGCGTTCACCCCTCCACTTT. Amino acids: CASSPTSERSPLHF. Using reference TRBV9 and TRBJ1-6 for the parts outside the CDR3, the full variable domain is DSGVTQTPKHLITATGQRVTLRCSPRSGDLSVYWYQQSLDQGLQFLIQYYNGEERAKGNILERFSAQQFPDLHSELNLSSLELGDSALYFCASSPTSERSPLHFGNGTRLTVT.

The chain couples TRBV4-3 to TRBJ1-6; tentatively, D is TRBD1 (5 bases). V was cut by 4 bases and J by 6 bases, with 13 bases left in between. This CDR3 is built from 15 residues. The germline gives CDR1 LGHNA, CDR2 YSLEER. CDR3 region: CASSREWGVNSPLHF. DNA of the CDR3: TGCGCCAGCAGCCGCGAATGGGGGGTTAATTCACCCCTCCACTTT.

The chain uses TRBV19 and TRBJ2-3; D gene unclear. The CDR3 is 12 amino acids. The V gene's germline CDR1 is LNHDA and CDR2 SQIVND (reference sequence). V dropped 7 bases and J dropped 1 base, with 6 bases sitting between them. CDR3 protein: CASTAGTDTQYF. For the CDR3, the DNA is TGTGCCAGTACCGCAGGCACAGATACGCAGTATTTT.

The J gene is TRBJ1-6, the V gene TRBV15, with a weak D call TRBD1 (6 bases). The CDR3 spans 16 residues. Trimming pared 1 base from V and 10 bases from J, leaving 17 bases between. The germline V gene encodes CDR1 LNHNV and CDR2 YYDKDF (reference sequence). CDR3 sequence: CATSRGIDRSGSPLHF. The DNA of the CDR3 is TGTGCCACCAGCAGAGGGATAGACAGGTCAGGATCACCCCTCCACTTT.

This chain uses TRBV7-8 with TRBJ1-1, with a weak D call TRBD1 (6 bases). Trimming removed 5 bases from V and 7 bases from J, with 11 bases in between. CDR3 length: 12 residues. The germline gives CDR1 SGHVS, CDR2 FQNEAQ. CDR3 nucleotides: TGTGCCAGCAGCGTAGTGACAGGTGAAGCTTTCTTT. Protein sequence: CASSVVTGEAFF.

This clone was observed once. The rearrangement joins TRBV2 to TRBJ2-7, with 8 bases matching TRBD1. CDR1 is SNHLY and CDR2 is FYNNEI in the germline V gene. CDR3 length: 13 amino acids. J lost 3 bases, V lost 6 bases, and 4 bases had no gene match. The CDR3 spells CASSEDRVYEQYF. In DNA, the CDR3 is TGTGCCAGCAGCGAGGACAGGGTCTACGAGCAGTACTTC.

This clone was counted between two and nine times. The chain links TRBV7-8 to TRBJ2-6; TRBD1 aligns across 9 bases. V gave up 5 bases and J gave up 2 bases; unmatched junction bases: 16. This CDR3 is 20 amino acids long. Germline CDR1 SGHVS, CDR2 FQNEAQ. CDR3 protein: CASSVGERQGVVPGANVLTF. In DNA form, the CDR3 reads TGTGCCAGCAGCGTGGGGGAAAGACAGGGGGTAGTTCCTGGGGCCAACGTCCTGACTTTC.

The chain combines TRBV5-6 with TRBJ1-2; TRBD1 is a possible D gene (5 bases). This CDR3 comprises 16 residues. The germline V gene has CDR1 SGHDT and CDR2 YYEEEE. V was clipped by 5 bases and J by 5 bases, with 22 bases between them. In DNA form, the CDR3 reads TGTGCCAGCAGTCCTGAGGGGCGGGGCTTGGTGTATGGCTACACCTTC. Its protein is CASSPEGRGLVYGYTF.

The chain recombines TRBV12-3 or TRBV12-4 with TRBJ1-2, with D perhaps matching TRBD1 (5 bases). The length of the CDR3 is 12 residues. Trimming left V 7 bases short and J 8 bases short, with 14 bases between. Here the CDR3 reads CASTHPGVGYTF. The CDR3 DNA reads TGTGCCAGCACCCACCCGGGGGTCGGCTACACCTTC.

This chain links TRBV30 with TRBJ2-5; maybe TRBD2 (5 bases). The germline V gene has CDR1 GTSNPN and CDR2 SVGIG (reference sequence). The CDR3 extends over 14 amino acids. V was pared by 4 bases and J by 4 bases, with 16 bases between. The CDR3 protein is CAWTVRGWGETQYF. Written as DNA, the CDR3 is TGTGCCTGGACTGTACGGGGTTGGGGAGAGACCCAGTACTTC.

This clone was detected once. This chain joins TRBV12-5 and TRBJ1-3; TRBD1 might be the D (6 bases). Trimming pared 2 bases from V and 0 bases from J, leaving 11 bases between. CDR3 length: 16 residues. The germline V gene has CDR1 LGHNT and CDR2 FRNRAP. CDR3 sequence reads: CASGLHRASSGNTIYF. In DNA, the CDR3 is TGTGCTAGTGGTTTGCACAGGGCGAGCTCTGGAAACACCATATATTTT.

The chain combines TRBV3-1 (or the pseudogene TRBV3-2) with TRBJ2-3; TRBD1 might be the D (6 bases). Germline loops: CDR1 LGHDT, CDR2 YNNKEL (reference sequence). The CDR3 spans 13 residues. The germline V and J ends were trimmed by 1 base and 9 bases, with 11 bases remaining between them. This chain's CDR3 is CASSQVGRGTQYF. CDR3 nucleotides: TGTGCCAGCAGCCAAGTCGGCAGGGGCACGCAGTATTTT.

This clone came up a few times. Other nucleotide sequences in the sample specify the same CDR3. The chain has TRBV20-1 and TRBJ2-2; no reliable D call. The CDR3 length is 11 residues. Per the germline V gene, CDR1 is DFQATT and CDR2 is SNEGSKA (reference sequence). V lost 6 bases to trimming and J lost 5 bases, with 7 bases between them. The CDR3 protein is CSASGTGELFF. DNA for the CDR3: TGCAGTGCGTCCGGGACCGGGGAGCTGTTTTTT.

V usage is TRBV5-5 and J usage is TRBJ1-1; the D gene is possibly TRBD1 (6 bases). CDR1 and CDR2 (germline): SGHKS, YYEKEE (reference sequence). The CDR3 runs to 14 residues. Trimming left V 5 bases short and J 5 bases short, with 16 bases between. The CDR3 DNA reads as TGTGCCAGCAGTCGACAGGTCATTGGGACTGAAGCTTTCTTT. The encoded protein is CASSRQVIGTEAFF.

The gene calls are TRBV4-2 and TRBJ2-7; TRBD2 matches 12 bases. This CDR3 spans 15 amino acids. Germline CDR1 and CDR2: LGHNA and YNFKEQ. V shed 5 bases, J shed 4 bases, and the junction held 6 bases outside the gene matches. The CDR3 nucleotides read TGTGCCAGCAGCATAACTAGCGGGAGGATATACGAGCAGTACTTC. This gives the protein CASSITSGRIYEQYF.

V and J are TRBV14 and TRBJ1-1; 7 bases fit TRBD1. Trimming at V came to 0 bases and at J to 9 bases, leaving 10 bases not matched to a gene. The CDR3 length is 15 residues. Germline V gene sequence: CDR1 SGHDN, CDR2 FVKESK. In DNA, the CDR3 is TGTGCCAGCAGCCAAGATTTAGCTGGGACAGCCAAAGCTTTCTTT. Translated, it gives CASSQDLAGTAKAFF.

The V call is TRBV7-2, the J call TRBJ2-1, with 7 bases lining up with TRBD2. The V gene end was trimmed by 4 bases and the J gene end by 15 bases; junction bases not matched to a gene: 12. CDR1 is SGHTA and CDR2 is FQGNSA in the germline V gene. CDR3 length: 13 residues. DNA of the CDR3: TGTGCCAGCAGCTCGGGCGACGGGACTAAACGGTTCTTC. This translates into CASSSGDGTKRFF.

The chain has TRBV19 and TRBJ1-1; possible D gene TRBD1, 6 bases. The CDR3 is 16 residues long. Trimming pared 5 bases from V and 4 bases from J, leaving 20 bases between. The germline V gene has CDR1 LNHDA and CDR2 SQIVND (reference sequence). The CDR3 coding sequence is TGTGCCAGTAGTCCGGTTTCAGGGGCACGGTTCACTGAAGCTTTCTTT. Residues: CASSPVSGARFTEAFF.

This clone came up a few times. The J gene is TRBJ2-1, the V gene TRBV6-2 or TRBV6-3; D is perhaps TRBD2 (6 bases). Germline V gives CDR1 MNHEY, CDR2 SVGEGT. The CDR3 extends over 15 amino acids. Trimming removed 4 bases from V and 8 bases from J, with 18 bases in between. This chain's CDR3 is CASSFGGRSWDEQFF. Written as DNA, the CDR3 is TGTGCCAGCAGTTTCGGGGGAAGGTCTTGGGATGAGCAGTTCTTC.

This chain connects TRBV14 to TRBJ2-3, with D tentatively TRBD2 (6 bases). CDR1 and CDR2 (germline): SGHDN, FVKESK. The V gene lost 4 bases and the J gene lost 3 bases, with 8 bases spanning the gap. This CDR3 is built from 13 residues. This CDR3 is CASSPGGTDTQYF. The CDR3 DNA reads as TGTGCCAGCAGCCCTGGGGGGACAGATACGCAGTATTTT.

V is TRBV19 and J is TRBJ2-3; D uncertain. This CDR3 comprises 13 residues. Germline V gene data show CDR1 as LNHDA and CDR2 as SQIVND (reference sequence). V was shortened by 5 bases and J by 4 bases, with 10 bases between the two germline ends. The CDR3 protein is CASSLRLSDTQYF. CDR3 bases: TGTGCCAGTAGTCTAAGACTGTCAGATACGCAGTATTTT.

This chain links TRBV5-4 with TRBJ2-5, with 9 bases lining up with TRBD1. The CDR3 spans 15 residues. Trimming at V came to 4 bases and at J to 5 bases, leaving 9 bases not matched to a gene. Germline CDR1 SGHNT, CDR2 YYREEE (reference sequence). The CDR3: CASSRPGQGRETQYF. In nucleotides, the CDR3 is TGTGCCAGCAGCCGACCGGGACAGGGTCGTGAGACCCAGTACTTC.

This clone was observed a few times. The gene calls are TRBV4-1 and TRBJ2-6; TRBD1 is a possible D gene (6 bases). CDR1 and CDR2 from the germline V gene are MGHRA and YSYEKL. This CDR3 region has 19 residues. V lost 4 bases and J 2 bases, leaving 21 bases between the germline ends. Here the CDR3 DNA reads TGCGCCAGCAGCCGATCACTACAGGGAGAACGGCCTGGGGCCAACGTCCTGACTTTC. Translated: CASSRSLQGERPGANVLTF.

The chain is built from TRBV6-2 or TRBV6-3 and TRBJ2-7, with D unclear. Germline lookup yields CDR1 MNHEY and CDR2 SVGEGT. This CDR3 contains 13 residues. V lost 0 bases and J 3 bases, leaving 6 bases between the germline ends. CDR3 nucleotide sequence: TGTGCCAGCAGTTACTCCCTATACTACGAGCAGTACTTC. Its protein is CASSYSLYYEQYF.

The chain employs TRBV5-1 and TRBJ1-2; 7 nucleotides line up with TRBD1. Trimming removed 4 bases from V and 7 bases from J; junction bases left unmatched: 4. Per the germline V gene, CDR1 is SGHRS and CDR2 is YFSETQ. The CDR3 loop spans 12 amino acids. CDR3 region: CASSTDRVGYTF. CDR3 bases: TGCGCCAGCAGCACCGACAGGGTTGGCTACACCTTC.

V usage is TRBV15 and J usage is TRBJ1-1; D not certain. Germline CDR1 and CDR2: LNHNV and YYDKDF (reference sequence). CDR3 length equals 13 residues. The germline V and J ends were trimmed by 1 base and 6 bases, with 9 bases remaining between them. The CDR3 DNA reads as TGTGCCACCAGCAGAGGAGGTATCGCTGAAGCTTTCTTT. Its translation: CATSRGGIAEAFF.

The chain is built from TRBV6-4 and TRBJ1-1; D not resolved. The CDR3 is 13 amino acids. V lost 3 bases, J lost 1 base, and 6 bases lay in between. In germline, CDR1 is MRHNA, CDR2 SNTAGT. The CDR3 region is CASSDNRNTEAFF. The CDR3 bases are TGTGCCAGCAGTGATAACAGGAACACTGAAGCTTTCTTT.

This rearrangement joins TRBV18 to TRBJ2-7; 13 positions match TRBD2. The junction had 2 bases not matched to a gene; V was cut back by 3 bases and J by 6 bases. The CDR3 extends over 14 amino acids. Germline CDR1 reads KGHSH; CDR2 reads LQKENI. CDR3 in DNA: TGTGCCAGCTCACCGGGGACTAGCGGGACCGAGCAGTACTTC. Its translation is CASSPGTSGTEQYF.